This T cell receptor beta chain was profiled in a study of shared clonotypes between healthy human individuals. The wider study: Each donor had three CD4 naive, three CD4 memory, two CD8 naive and one CD8 memory plate. Whole-study findings and limits: Larger richness was generally estimated for naive than memory subsets. Blood alone was sampled, and tissue repertoires likely differ.

V trimming: 7 bases; J trimming: 2 bases; junction bases outside the gene matches: 13. The CDR3 consists of 16 residues. Germline CDR1 is WSHSY and CDR2 is SAAADI. Comments on this clone: The antigen is undetermined.

Profiled with immunoSEQ multiplex PCR; TCRdb holds only in-frame clones, not every one. The sample gives 2 million to 3 million clones, about 92% of which show up once; over 0.12% is in the top ten. The receptor was isolated from a man in his late teens or twenties in good health. The sample consisted of naive CD4+ T cells sorted from blood. Sample subset: CD45RA+ positively selected. The chain is built from TRBV10-2 and TRBJ2-7; 8 nucleotides match TRBD2. The CDR3: CASTRAPSGPTYEQYF. The CDR3 coding sequence is TGCGCCAGCACCCGAGCCCCTAGCGGGCCGACCTACGAGCAGTACTTC.